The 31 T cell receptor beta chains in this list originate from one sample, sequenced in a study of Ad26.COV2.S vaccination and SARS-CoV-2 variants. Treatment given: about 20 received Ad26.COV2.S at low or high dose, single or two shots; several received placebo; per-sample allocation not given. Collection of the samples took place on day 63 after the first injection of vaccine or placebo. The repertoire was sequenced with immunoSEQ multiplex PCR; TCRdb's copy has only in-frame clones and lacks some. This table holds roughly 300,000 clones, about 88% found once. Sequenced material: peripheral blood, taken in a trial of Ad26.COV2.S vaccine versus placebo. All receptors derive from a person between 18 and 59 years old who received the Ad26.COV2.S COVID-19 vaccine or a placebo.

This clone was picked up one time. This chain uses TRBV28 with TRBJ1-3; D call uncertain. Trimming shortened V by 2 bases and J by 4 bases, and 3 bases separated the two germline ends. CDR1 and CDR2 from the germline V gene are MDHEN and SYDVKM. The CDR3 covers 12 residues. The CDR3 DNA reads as TGTGCCAGCAGTTTAAAGGGAAACACCATATATTTT. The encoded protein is CASSLKGNTIYF.

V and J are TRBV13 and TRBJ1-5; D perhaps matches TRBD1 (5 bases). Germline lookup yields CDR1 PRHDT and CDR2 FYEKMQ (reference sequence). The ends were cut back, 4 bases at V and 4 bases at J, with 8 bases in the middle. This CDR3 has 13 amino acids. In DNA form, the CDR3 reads TGTGCCAGCAGCTCCCGGGGGAATCAGCCCCAGCATTTT. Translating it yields CASSSRGNQPQHF. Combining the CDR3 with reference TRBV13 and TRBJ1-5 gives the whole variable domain AAGVIQSPRHLIKEKRETATLKCYPIPRHDTVYWYQQGPGQDPQFLISFYEKMQSDKGSIPDRFSAQQFSDYHSELNMSSLELGDSALYFCASSSRGNQPQHFGDGTRLSIL.

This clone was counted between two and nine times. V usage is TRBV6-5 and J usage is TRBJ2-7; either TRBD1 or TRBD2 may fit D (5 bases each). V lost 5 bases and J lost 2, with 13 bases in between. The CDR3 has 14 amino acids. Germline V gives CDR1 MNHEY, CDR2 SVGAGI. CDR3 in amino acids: CASSTRDGAYEQYF. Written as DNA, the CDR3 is TGTGCCAGCAGTACCCGGGACGGAGCCTACGAGCAGTACTTC.

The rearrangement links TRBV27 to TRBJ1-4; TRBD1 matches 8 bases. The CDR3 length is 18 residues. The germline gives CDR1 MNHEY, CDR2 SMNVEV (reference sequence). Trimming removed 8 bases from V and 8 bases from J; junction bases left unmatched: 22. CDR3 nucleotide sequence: TGTGCCAGCTCCCAAGGGGGTACCAGGGGGCTTATCAACGAAAAACTGTTTTTT. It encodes CASSQGGTRGLINEKLFF.

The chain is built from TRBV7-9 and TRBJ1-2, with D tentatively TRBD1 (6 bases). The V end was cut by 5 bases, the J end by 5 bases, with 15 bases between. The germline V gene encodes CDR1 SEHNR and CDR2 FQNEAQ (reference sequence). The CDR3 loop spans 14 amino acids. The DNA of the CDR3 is TGTGCCAGCAGCCAACAGGGCACCTCGTATGGCTACACCTTC. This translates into CASSQQGTSYGYTF.

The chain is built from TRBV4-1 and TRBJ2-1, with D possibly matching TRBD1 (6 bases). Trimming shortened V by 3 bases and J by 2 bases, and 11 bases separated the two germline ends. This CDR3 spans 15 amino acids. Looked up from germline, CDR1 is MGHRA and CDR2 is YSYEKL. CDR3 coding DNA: TGCGCCAGCAGCCAGACCCGGACAGCCTACAATGAGCAGTTCTTC. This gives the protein CASSQTRTAYNEQFF.

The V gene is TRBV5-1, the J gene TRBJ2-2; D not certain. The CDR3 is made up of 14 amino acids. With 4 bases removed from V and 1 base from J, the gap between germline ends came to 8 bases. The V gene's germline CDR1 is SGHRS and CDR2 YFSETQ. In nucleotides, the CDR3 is TGCGCCAGCAGCCCTCCGGTGAACACCGGGGAGCTGTTTTTT. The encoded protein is CASSPPVNTGELFF.

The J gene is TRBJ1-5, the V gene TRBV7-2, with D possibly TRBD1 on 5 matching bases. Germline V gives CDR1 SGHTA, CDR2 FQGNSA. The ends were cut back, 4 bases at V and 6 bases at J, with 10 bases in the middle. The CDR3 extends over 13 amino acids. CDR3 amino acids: CASSSRGPQPQHF. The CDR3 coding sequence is TGTGCCAGCAGCTCCCGGGGACCTCAGCCCCAGCATTTT.

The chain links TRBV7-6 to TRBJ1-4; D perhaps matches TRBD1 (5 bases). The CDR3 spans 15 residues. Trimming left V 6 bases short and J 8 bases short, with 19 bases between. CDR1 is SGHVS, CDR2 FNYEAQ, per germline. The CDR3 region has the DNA TGTGCCAGCAGTCACGACACGTCCTGGGGGGAAAAACTGTTTTTT. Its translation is CASSHDTSWGEKLFF.

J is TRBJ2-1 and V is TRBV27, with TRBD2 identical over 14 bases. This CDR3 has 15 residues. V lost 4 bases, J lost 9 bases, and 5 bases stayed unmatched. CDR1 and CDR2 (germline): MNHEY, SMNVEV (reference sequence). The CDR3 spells CASSSRLAGGAEQFF. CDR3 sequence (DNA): TGTGCCAGCAGTTCACGACTAGCGGGAGGGGCTGAGCAGTTCTTC.

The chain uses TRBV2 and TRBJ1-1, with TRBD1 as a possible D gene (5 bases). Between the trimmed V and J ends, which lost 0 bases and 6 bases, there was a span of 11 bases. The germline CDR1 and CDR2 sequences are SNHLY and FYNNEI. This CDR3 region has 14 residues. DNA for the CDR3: TGTGCCAGCAGTGAAGCGGGGGGTAGTGCTGAAGCTTTCTTT. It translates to CASSEAGGSAEAFF.

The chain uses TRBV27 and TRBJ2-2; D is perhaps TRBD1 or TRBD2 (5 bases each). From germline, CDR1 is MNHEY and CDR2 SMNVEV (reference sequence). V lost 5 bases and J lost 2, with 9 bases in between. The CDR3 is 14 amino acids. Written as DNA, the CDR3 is TGTGCCAGCAGTGAGGGACCCAACACCGGGGAGCTGTTTTTT. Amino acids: CASSEGPNTGELFF.

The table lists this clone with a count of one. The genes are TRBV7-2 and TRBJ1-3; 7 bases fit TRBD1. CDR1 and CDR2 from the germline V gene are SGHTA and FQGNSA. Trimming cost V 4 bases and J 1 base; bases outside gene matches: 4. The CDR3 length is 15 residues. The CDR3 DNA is TGTGCCAGCAGCTCCGGGACAGATTCTGGAAACACCATATATTTT. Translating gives CASSSGTDSGNTIYF.

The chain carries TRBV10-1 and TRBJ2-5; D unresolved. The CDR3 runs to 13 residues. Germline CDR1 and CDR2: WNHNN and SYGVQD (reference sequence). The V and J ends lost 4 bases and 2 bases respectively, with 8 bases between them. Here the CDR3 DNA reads TGCGCCAGCAGTGTAACAGATCAAGAGACCCAGTACTTC. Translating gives CASSVTDQETQYF.

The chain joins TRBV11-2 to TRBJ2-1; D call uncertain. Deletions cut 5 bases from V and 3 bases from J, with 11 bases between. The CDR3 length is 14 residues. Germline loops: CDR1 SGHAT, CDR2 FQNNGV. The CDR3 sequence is CASSPLSSYNEQFF. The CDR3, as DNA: TGTGCCAGCAGCCCCCTAAGTAGCTACAATGAGCAGTTCTTC.

The CDR3 region has the DNA TGTGCTTCGAGAGGAGGCACTGAAGCTTTCTTT. This translates into CASRGGTEAFF. V and J are TRBV24-1 and TRBJ1-1, with no clear D. Germline V gives CDR1 KGHDR, CDR2 SFDVKD. This CDR3 comprises 11 residues.

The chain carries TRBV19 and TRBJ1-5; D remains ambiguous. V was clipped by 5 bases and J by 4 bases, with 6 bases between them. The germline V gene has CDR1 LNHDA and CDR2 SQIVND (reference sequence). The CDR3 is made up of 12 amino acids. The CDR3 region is CASSFKNQPQHF. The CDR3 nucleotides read TGTGCCAGTAGTTTTAAGAATCAGCCCCAGCATTTT.

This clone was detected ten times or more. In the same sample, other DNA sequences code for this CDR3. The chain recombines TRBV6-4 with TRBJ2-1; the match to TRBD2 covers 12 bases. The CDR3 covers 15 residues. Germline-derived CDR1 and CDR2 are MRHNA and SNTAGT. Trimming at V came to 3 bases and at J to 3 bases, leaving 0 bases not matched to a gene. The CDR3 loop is CASSELAGGYNEQFF. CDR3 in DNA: TGTGCCAGCAGTGAACTAGCGGGGGGCTACAATGAGCAGTTCTTC.

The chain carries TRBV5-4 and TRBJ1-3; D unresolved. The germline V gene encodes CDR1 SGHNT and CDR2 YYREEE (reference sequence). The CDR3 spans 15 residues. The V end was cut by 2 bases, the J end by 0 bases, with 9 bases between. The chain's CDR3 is CASSLRGYSGNTIYF. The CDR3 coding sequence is TGTGCCAGCAGCTTACGAGGGTACTCTGGAAACACCATATATTTT.

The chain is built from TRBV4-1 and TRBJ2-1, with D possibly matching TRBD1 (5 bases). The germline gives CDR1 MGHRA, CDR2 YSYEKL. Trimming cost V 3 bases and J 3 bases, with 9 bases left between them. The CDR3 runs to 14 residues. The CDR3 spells CASSHPQGYNEQFF. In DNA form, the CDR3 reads TGCGCCAGCAGCCATCCTCAGGGCTACAATGAGCAGTTCTTC.

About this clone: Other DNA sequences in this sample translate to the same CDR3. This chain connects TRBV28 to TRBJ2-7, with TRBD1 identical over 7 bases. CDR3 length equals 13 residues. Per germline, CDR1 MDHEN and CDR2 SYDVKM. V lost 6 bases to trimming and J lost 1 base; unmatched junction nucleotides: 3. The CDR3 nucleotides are TGTGCCAGCAGGAGACAGGGATCCTACGAGCAGTACTTC. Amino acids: CASRRQGSYEQYF.

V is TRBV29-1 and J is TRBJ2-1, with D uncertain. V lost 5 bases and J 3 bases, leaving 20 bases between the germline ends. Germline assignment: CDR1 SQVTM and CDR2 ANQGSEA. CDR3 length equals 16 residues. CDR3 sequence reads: CSVRVIVGFGYNEQFF. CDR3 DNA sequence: TGCAGCGTTCGGGTAATAGTCGGGTTTGGCTACAATGAGCAGTTCTTC.

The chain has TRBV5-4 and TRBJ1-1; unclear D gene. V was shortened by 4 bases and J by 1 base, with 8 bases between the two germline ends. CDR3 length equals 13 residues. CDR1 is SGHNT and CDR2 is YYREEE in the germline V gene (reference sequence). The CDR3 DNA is TGTGCCAGCAGCCCAGAGGAGAACACTGAAGCTTTCTTT. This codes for CASSPEENTEAFF.

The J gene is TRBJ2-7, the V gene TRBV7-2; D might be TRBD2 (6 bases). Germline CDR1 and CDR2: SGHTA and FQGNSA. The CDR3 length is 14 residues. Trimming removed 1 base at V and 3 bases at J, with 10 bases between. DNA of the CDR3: TGTGCCAGCAGCTTAGGCGGGACCAGCTACGAGCAGTACTTC. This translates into CASSLGGTSYEQYF.

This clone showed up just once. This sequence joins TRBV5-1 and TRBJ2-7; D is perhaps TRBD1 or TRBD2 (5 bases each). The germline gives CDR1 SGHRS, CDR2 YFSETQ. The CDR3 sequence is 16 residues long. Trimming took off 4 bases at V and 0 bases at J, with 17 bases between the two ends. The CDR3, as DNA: TGCGCCAGCAGCCTCAGTGGGACGTTAGGCTCCTACGAGCAGTACTTC. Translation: CASSLSGTLGSYEQYF.

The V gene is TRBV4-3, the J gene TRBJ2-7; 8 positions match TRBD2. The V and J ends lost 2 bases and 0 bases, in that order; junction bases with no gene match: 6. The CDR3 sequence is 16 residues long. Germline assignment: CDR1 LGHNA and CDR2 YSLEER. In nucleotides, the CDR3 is TGCGCCAGCAGCCAAAGCCCGGGGGGGAGCTCCTACGAGCAGTACTTC. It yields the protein CASSQSPGGSSYEQYF.

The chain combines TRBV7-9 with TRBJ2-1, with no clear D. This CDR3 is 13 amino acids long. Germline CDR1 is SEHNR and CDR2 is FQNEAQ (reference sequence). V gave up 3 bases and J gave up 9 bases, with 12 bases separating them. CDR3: CASSLKSSSEQFF. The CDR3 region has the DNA TGTGCCAGCAGCTTGAAATCAAGTAGTGAGCAGTTCTTC.

The CDR3 is CASSTQTRNEQFF. CDR3 coding DNA: TGTGCCAGCAGCACCCAAACTAGGAATGAGCAGTTCTTC. This rearrangement joins TRBV7-3 to TRBJ2-1; maybe TRBD2 (5 bases). Trimming removed 5 bases at V and 7 bases at J, with 12 bases between. The CDR3 runs to 13 residues. Germline V gene data show CDR1 as SGHTA and CDR2 as FQGTGA.

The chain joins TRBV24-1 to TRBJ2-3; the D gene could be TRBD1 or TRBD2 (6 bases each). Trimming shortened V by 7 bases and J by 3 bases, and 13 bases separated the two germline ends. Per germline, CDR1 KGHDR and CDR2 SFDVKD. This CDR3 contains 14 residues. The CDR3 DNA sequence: TGTGCCACCAGACAGGGAGGTGAAACAGATACGCAGTATTTT. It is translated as CATRQGGETDTQYF.

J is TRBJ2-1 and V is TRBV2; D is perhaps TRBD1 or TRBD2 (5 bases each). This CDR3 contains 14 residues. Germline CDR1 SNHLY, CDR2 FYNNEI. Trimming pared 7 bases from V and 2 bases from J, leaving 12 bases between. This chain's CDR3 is CASKEGTAYNEQFF. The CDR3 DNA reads TGTGCCAGCAAAGAGGGGACCGCCTACAATGAGCAGTTCTTC.

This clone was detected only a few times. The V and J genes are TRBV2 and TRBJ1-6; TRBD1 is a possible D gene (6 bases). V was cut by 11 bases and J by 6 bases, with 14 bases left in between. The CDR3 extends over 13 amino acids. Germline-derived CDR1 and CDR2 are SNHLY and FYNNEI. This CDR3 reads CAAQGVVNSPLHF. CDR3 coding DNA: TGTGCCGCACAGGGTGTGGTTAATTCACCCCTCCACTTT.